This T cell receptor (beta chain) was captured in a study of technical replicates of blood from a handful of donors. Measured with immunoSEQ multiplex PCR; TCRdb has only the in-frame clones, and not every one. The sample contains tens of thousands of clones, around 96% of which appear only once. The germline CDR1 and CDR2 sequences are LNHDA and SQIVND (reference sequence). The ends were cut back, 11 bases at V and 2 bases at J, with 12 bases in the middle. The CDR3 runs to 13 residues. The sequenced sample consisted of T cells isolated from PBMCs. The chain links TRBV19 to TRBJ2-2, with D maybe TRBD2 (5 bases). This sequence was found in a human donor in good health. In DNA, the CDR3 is TGTGCCGGCGAGAGGGAAAACACCGGGGAGCTGTTTTTT. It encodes CAGERENTGELFF. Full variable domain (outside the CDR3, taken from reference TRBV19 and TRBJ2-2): DGGITQSPKYLFRKEGQNVTLSCEQNLNHDAMYWYRQDPGQGLRLIYYSQIVNDFQKGDIAEGYSVSREKKESFPLTVTSAQKNPTAFYLCAGERENTGELFFGEGSRLTVL.